This T cell receptor beta chain was profiled in a study of OX40 agonist ivuxolimab in advanced cancers. Study-wide context: Ivuxolimab was delivered to patients intravenously every 2 weeks at doses spanning 0.01 to 10 mg/kg.

Findings and limits, study-wide: Clonal expansion among partial responders at 0.1-3.0 mg/kg ranked near the lowest.

Method: immunoSEQ multiplex PCR; TCRdb's copy keeps in-frame clones and lacks some. The data hold fewer than 95,000 clones, with 75% to 95% observed a single time. The V end was cut by 5 bases, the J end by 4 bases, with 17 bases between. This CDR3 region has 15 residues. Germline V gene sequence: CDR1 LNHNV, CDR2 YYDKDF (reference sequence). Concerning this clone: Its antigen is as yet unknown.

The V and J genes are TRBV15 and TRBJ2-5; no definite D call. The receptor's source is an adult with an advanced solid tumor such as melanoma, head and neck, liver or kidney cancer. Sample: CD4+ or CD8+ T cells sorted from blood, taken in a trial of the OX40 agonist ivuxolimab. CDR3 sequence: CATSVGRAERETQYF. The CDR3 coding sequence is TGTGCCACCAGCGTTGGTCGGGCGGAACGAGAGACCCAGTACTTC.